This T cell receptor beta chain stems from a study of T cells in Graves' hyperthyroidism and ophthalmopathy. Overall study findings and caveats: By a 13 V-J model, ophthalmopathy was set apart from stable hyperthyroidism. Ophthalmopathy prediction by the model preceded onset by a median about 6.5 months.

V lost 11 bases, J lost 13 bases, and 23 bases lay in between. The length of the CDR3 is 12 residues. CDR1 is ENHRY and CDR2 is SYGVKD in the germline V gene. Comments on this clonotype: The target antigen is unknown.

Those with hyperthyroidism were 18 to 65 years old, newly diagnosed, and ill for under 2 months. Lactation, pregnancy, other autoimmune disease or uncontrolled infection led to exclusion of patients. Amplification yielded TCR beta CDR3 regions, with RNA transcripts as the source. HTBI primers were employed in a first-round RT-PCR of the TCR CDR3. One entry per CDR3 protein results from TCRdb running MiXCR on the multiplex PCR reads. This table holds 800,000 or so distinct CDR3 sequences, around 38% found once. This clonotype was obtained from a man younger than 35 with Graves' hyperthyroidism. The sequenced sample was blood. The V and J genes are TRBV10-3 and TRBJ1-2, with D unresolved. The CDR3 nucleotides are TGTGCCGGACGGAGCAATGTGGAATCGGTCACCTTC. Protein: CAGRSNVESVTF.